This T cell receptor (beta chain) was identified during a study of identical twins. Every donor was a healthy Caucasian. This clonotype was counted a few times. The CDR3 is made up of 13 amino acids. Trimming cost V 3 bases and J 0 bases, with 3 bases left between them. Germline V gene lookup returns CDR1 MDHEN and CDR2 SYDVKM. Template switching added a universal primer site, and cDNA bore unique molecular identifiers. TCRdb recomputed calls from the 5' RACE reads with MiXCR, one row per CDR3 protein. The sample carries approximately 680,000 distinct CDR3 sequences, roughly 6.6% recorded once. These same records also appear under a second study, on yellow fever vaccine responses in identical twins.

The chain uses TRBV28 and TRBJ2-4; D is uncertain. The sequence derives from a woman younger than 30 in good health. Sequencing input: PBMCs. Written as DNA, the CDR3 is TGTGCCAGCAGTTTCCAAGCCAAAAACATTCAGTACTTC. This translates into CASSFQAKNIQYF.